One and the same sample provided the 5 T cell receptor beta chains below, sequenced in a study of cytomegalovirus exposure and HLA in healthy donors. Primers included in the PCR were 60 Vbeta and 13 Jbeta primers. The assay was immunoSEQ multiplex PCR, and TCRdb's table has in-frame clones only and misses some. The sample records roughly 130,000 clones, roughly 78% being singletons. The sequencing input was PBMCs. These receptors all come from a young man in good health and CMV-seronegative.

This clone was picked up a small number of times. Its ends do not fully match the called genes, so a read error is possible. V gene TRBV5-1 combines with J gene TRBJ2-7; 9 bases are a match to TRBD1. This CDR3 spans 10 amino acids. Germline V gene sequence: CDR1 SGHRS, CDR2 YFSETQ. CDR3 sequence (DNA): TGCGCCAGCGGGCCGGGACAGGGCCCCTTC. Its translation is CASGPGQGPF.

The chain links TRBV7-6 to TRBJ2-3; unclear D gene. The germline V gene encodes CDR1 SGHVS and CDR2 FNYEAQ. This CDR3 contains 14 residues. V was clipped by 1 base and J by 2 bases, with 7 bases between them. CDR3 region: CASSLGSTTDTQYF. The CDR3 DNA reads TGTGCCAGCAGCTTAGGTTCTACCACAGATACGCAGTATTTT. Complete variable domain (other parts from reference TRBV7-6 and TRBJ2-3): GAGVSQSPRYKVTKRGQDVALRCDPISGHVSLYWYRQALGQGPEFLTYFNYEAQQDKSGLPNDRFSAERPEGSISTLTIQRTEQRDSAMYRCASSLGSTTDTQYFGPGTRLTVL.

The chain links TRBV6-1 to TRBJ1-1; D is uncertain. Trimming removed 10 bases at V and 1 base at J, with 13 bases between. The CDR3 totals 13 residues. Germline CDR1 is MNHNS and CDR2 is SASEGT. Here the CDR3 reads CATILPGNTEAFF. CDR3 sequence (DNA): TGTGCCACAATTCTACCCGGGAACACTGAAGCTTTCTTT.

V usage is TRBV11-2 and J usage is TRBJ2-5; D is ambiguous. The V gene's germline CDR1 is SGHAT and CDR2 FQNNGV. This CDR3 is built from 14 residues. Trimming pared 2 bases from V and 1 base from J, leaving 8 bases between. CDR3 bases: TGTGCCAGCAGCTTAACCCTAACCCAAGAGACCCAGTACTTC. Translation: CASSLTLTQETQYF.

The chain links TRBV5-6 to TRBJ2-3, with D possibly matching TRBD2 (6 bases). CDR1 and CDR2 (germline): SGHDT, YYEEEE. The CDR3 sequence is 16 residues long. With 2 bases removed from V and 9 bases from J, the gap between germline ends came to 22 bases. The CDR3 here is CASSFQGHGQEGTQYF. The CDR3 DNA sequence: TGTGCCAGCAGCTTCCAGGGCCATGGCCAGGAGGGGACGCAGTATTTT.